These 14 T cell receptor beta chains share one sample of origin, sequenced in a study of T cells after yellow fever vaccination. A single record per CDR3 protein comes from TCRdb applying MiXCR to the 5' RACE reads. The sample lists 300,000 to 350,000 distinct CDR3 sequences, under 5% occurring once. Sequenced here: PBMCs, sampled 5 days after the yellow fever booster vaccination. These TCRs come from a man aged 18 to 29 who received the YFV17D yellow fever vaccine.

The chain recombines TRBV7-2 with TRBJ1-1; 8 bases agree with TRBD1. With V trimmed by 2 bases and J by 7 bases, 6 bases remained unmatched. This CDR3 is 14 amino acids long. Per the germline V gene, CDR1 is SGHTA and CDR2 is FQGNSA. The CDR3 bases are TGTGCCAGCAGCTTAATCAGGGGGCCGGTTGAAGCTTTCTTT. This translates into CASSLIRGPVEAFF.

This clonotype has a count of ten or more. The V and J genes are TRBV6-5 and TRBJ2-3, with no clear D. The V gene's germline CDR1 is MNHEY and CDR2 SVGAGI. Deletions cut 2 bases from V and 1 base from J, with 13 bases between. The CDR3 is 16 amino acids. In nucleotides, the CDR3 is TGTGCCAGCAGTTACGGGTGGGAATTCGGCACAGATACGCAGTATTTT. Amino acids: CASSYGWEFGTDTQYF.

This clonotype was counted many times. CDR3 protein: CSARDLRGTEAFF. The CDR3 bases are TGCAGTGCTAGAGATCTCCGAGGCACTGAAGCTTTCTTT. The V and J genes are TRBV20-1 and TRBJ1-1; D call uncertain. CDR1 is DFQATT, CDR2 SNEGSKA, per germline (reference sequence). The CDR3 totals 13 residues. Trimming shortened V by 0 bases and J by 4 bases, and 9 bases separated the two germline ends.

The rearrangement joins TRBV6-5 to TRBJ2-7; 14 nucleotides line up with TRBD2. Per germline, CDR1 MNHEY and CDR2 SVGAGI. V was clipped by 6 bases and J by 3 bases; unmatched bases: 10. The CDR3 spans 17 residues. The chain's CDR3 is CASRPQGLAGGYYEQYF. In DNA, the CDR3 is TGTGCCAGCAGACCCCAAGGACTAGCGGGGGGTTACTACGAGCAGTACTTC.

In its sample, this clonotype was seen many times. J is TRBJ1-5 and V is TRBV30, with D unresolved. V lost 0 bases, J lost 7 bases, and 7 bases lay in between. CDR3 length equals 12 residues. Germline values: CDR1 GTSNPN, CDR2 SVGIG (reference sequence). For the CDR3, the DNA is TGTGCCTGGAGTGTATCCGGACAGCCCCAGCATTTT. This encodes CAWSVSGQPQHF. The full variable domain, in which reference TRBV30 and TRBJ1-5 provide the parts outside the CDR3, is SQTIHQWPATLVQPVGSPLSLECTVEGTSNPNLYWYRQAAGRGLQLLFYSVGIGQISSEVPQNLSASRPQDRQFILSSKKLLLSDSGFYLCAWSVSGQPQHFGDGTRLSIL.

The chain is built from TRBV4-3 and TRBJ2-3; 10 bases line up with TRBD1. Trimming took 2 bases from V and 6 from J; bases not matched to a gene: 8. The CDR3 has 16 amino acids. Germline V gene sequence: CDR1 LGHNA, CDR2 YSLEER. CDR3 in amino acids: CASSQLFGTGDDTQYF. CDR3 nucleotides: TGCGCCAGCAGCCAATTGTTCGGGACAGGGGATGATACGCAGTATTTT.

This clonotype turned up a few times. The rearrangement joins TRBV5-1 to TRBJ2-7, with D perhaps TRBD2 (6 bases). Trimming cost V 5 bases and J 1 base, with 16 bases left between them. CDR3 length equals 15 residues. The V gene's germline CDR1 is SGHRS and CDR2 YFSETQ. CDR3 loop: CASRQLGRRSYEQYF. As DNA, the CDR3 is TGCGCCAGCAGACAACTGGGGAGGAGATCCTACGAGCAGTACTTC.

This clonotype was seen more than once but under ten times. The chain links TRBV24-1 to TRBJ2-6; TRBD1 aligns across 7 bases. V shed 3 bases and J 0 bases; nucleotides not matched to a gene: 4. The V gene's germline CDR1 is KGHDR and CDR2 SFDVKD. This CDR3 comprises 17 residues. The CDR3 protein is CATSDPGGTSGANVLTF. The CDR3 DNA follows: TGTGCCACCAGTGATCCAGGGGGTACCTCTGGGGCCAACGTCCTGACTTTC.

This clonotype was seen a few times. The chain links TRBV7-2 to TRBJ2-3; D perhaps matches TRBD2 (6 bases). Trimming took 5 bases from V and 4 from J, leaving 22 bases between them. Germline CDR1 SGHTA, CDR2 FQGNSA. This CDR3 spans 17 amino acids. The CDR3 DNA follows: TGTGCCAGCAGCGCCGTCCCGGGACTCAGTTACGCAGATACGCAGTATTTT. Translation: CASSAVPGLSYADTQYF.

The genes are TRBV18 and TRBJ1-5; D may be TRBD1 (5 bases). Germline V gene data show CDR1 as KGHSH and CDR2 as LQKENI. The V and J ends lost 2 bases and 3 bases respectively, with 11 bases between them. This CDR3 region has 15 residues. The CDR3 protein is CASSPRRDLNQPQHF. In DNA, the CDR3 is TGTGCCAGCTCACCAAGAAGGGACCTCAATCAGCCCCAGCATTTT.

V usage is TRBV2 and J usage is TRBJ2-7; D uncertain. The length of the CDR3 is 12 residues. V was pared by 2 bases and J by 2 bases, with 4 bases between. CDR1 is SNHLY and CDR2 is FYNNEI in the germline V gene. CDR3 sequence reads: CASSERAYEQYF. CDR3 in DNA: TGTGCCAGCAGTGAACGGGCCTACGAGCAGTACTTC. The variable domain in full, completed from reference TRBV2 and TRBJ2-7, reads EPEVTQTPSHQVTQMGQEVILRCVPISNHLYFYWYRQILGQKVEFLVSFYNNEISEKSEIFDDQFSVERPDGSNFTLKIRSTKLEDSAMYFCASSERAYEQYFGPGTRLTVT.

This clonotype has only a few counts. In DNA form, the CDR3 reads TGTGCCAGTAGTATGGTGCTAGCGGACAATGAGCAGTTCTTC. The encoded protein is CASSMVLADNEQFF. The chain joins TRBV19 to TRBJ2-1, with 7 positions matching TRBD2. In germline, CDR1 is LNHDA, CDR2 SQIVND (reference sequence). CDR3 size: 14 residues. Trimming removed 3 bases from V and 5 bases from J; junction bases left unmatched: 4.

CDR3 nucleotide sequence: TGTGCCAGCAGCTCCGTCGGGCCGAATGAAAAACTGTTTTTT. Protein product: CASSSVGPNEKLFF. The J gene is TRBJ1-4, the V gene TRBV7-8; D uncertain. The length of the CDR3 is 14 residues. CDR1 is SGHVS, CDR2 FQNEAQ, per germline. V lost 4 bases, J lost 5 bases, and 11 bases lay in between. The whole variable domain, remainder taken from reference TRBV7-8 and TRBJ1-4, is GAGVSQSPRYKVAKRGQDVALRCDPISGHVSLFWYQQALGQGPEFLTYFQNEAQLDKSGLPSDRFFAERPEGSVSTLKIQRTQQEDSAVYLCASSSVGPNEKLFFGSGTQLSVL.

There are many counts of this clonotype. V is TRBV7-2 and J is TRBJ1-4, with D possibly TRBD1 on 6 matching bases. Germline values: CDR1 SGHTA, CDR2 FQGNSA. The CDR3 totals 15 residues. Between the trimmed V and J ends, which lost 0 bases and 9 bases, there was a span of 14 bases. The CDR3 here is CASSLARGHSQKLFF. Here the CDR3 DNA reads TGTGCCAGCAGCTTAGCCCGGGGACATTCACAAAAACTGTTTTTT.